This TCR beta chain was recovered during a study of T cell changes during pregnancy in multiple sclerosis. This clone has only one observation. The table came from immunoSEQ multiplex PCR; TCRdb's copy has only in-frame clones and leaves some out. Among tens of thousands of clones listed, more than 80% were seen once. Trimming removed 5 bases from V and 4 bases from J; junction bases left unmatched: 5. The CDR3 consists of 15 residues. Germline CDR1 is MNHEY and CDR2 is SMNVEV (reference sequence). Source: CD4+ T cells from peripheral blood mononuclear cells, taken before pregnancy. The sequence derives from a female donor with multiple sclerosis, enrolled in a pregnancy study. The chain carries TRBV27 and TRBJ1-2; TRBD1 matches at 12 bases. CDR3 sequence: CASSQGQGAAYGYTF. CDR3 DNA: TGTGCCAGCAGTCAGGGACAGGGGGCCGCCTATGGCTACACCTTC.